This section outlines one T cell receptor (beta chain) sequence together with its context. Sequenced by immunoSEQ multiplex PCR; TCRdb stores in-frame clones only, minus some. The repertoire holds roughly 250,000 clones, with more than 65% as singletons. The CDR3 length is 16 residues. V was clipped by 5 bases and J by 0 bases, with 14 bases between them. Germline CDR1 reads SGHVS; CDR2 reads FQNEAQ. These data come from a study of blood T cell repertoires in COVID-19. The chain joins TRBV7-8 to TRBJ1-5; the D is unclear. The sequenced sample consisted of peripheral blood. The receptor was isolated from a middle-aged woman with active or convalescent COVID-19. The CDR3 bases are TGTGCCAGCAGCATTAGCCCTCAGTATAGCAATCAGCCCCAGCATTTT. Its translation is CASSISPQYSNQPQHF.